This T cell receptor beta chain was captured in a study of CD8+CD57+ T cells in acquired aplastic anemia. Details on this clonotype: As yet, its antigen is unknown.

All sequencing subjects had displayed CD8+CD57+ cell expansion on flow cytometry. Each patient carried a diagnosis of severe acquired aplastic anemia. Points from the study as a whole: Overlapping CD8+ CDR3 repertoires of patients and controls contained under 35 shared sequences.

Germline lookup yields CDR1 SGDLS and CDR2 YYNGEE. The CDR3 has 16 amino acids. Deletions cut 0 bases from V and 2 bases from J, with 12 bases between. Genomic DNA, the template, was used for profiling of the TCR beta VDJ and CDR3. TCRdb fed the reads into MiXCR, producing one record per CDR3 protein. The table includes 170,000 or so distinct CDR3 sequences, more than 60% detected once. This sequence was found in a human donor with aplastic anemia. Sequencing was done on a sample of sorted CD4+, CD8+, or CD8+CD57+ T cells (not recorded which) from PBMCs. The chain links TRBV9 to TRBJ1-3; maybe TRBD1 (6 bases). The CDR3 sequence is CASSVVGGGPGNTIYF. CDR3 nucleotides: TGTGCCAGCAGCGTAGTAGGGGGGGGACCTGGAAACACCATATATTTT.